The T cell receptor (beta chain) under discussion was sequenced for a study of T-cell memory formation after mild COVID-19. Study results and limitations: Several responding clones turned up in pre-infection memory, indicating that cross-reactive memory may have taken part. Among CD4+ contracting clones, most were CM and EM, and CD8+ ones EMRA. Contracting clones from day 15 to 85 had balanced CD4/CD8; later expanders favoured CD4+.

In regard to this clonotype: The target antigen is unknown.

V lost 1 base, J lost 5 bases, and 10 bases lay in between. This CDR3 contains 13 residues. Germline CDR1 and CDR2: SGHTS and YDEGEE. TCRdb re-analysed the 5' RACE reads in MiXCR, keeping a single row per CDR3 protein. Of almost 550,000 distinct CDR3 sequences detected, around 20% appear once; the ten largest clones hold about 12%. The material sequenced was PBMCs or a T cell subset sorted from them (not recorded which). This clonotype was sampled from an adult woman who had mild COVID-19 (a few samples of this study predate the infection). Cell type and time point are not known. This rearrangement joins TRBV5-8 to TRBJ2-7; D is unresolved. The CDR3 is CASSLLQTHEQYF. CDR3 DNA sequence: TGTGCCAGCAGCTTGCTACAGACCCACGAGCAGTACTTC.